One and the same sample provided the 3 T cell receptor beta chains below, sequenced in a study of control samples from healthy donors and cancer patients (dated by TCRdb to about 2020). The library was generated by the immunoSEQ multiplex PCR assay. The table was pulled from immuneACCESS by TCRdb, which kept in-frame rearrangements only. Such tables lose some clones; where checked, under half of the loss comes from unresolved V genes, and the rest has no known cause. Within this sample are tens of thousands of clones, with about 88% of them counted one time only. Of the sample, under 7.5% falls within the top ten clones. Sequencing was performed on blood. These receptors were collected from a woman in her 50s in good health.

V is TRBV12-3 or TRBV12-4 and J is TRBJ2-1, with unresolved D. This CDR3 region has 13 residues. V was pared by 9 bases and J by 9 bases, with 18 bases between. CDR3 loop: CASRVLTLGEQFF. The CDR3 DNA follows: TGTGCCAGTAGAGTCCTAACCCTGGGTGAGCAGTTCTTC.

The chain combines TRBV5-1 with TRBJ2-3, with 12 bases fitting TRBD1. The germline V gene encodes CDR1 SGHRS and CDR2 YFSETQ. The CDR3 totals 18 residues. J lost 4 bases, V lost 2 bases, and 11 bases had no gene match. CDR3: CASSFTPGTGGGADTQYF. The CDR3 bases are TGCGCCAGCAGCTTTACCCCCGGGACAGGGGGCGGGGCAGATACGCAGTATTTT. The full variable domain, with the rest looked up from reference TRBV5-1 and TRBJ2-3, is KAGVTQTPRYLIKTRGQQVTLSCSPISGHRSVSWYQQTPGQGLQFLFEYFSETQRNKGNFPGRFSGRQFSNSRSEMNVSTLELGDSALYLCASSFTPGTGGGADTQYFGPGTRLTVL.

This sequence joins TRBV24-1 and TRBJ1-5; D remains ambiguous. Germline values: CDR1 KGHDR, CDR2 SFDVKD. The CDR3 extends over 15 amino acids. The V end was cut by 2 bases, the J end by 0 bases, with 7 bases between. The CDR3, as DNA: TGTGCCACCAGTGATTGGAATTATAGCAATCAGCCCCAGCATTTT. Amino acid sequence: CATSDWNYSNQPQHF.